Detailed here is one T cell receptor beta chain. Only patients with spare fresh-frozen tumor and over two years of follow-up were included. Germline assignment: CDR1 MNHNS and CDR2 SASEGT. The CDR3 totals 15 residues. V was shortened by 0 bases and J by 2 bases, with 11 bases between the two germline ends. This sample was included in a study of glioma-infiltrating T cells after dendritic cell vaccination. Using immunoSEQ multiplex PCR, the repertoire was profiled, and TCRdb retains in-frame clones only, with some absent. The sample yields some 73,000 clones, roughly 82% seen once. Sequencing used blood, obtained before dendritic cell vaccination. The chain joins TRBV6-1 to TRBJ2-7; D gene unclear. The TCR was taken from a human donor with glioblastoma. The CDR3 reads CASSEARAGPYEQYF. CDR3 nucleotide sequence: TGTGCCAGCAGTGAAGCTCGCGCAGGCCCCTACGAGCAGTACTTC.